This TCR beta chain was identified during a study of blood T cell repertoires in COVID-19. Study as a whole: In each case, the material was cDNA or gDNA derived from T cells, B-cell-depleted T cells, or PBMCs.

Assay: immunoSEQ multiplex PCR; the TCRdb copy retains only in-frame clones and omits some. The data contain about 110,000 clones, 88% of them seen just once; the ten biggest clones take up around 3%. The sample consisted of peripheral blood. The receptor was isolated from a woman aged 45 to 65 with acute or convalescent COVID-19.

Written as DNA, the CDR3 is TGTGCCAGCAGTGAACGCCAGGTCACAGGCCAGCATTTT. Translating gives CASSERQVTGQHF. The chain couples TRBV2 to TRBJ1-5; a possible D gene is TRBD1 (5 bases). Trimming left V 2 bases short and J 12 bases short, with 14 bases between. The CDR3 is 13 amino acids. CDR1 and CDR2 from the germline V gene are SNHLY and FYNNEI.